This TCR beta chain was captured in a study of cytomegalovirus exposure and HLA in healthy donors. Study results and caveats: A later analysis linked around 15,000 TCR beta sequences to HLA alleles at 0.05 false discovery rate. The authors later linked a missense DCLRE1C variant to TCR beta V- and J-gene trimming.

PCR used 60 Vbeta primers and 13 Jbeta primers. Generated by immunoSEQ multiplex PCR, the TCRdb table keeps only in-frame clones and is missing some. The sample includes roughly 38,000 clones, 65% to 85% of them seen just once. On this clone: What it recognizes is unknown.

Per germline, CDR1 SGHNT and CDR2 YENEEA. Losses at the gene ends were 4 bases for V and 0 bases for J; bases not matched to a gene: 0. The CDR3 contains 14 residues. The sample consisted of PBMCs. The sequence came from a woman aged 25 to 39 in good health and CMV-seropositive. This rearrangement joins TRBV11-3 to TRBJ2-1, with TRBD1 matching over 7 bases. Here the CDR3 reads CASSSGGSYNEQFF. The CDR3 nucleotides are TGTGCCAGCAGCTCAGGGGGCTCCTACAATGAGCAGTTCTTC.